Presented here are 27 T cell receptor beta chains from one specimen sequenced in a study of T cell repertoires in cytomegalovirus infection. TCRdb re-derived calls from the reads in MiXCR, one entry per CDR3 protein. The data hold approximately 500,000 distinct CDR3 sequences, with 10% to 12% observed a single time. Sequencing was performed on PBMCs. These receptors came from a human donor in good health (CMV status not recorded). Some clones in this sample may be carry-over from other donors' samples.

The chain links TRBV5-6 to TRBJ1-6; 8 bases are a match to TRBD1. Losses at the gene ends were 4 bases for V and 8 bases for J; bases not matched to a gene: 5. This CDR3 contains 14 residues. CDR1 SGHDT and CDR2 YYEEEE come from the germline V gene. The CDR3 reads CASSPDRDDSPLHF. The CDR3 nucleotides are TGTGCCAGCAGCCCGGACAGGGATGATTCACCCCTCCACTTT.

The chain combines TRBV9 with TRBJ2-5, with D tentatively TRBD2 (5 bases). CDR1 SGDLS and CDR2 YYNGEE come from the germline V gene. CDR3 size: 15 residues. The germline V and J ends were trimmed by 3 bases and 4 bases, with 16 bases remaining between them. The CDR3 protein is CASSANPGWRETQYF. The CDR3, as DNA: TGTGCCAGCAGCGCCAACCCGGGATGGAGAGAGACCCAGTACTTC.

This clonotype was observed at least ten times. This chain connects TRBV6-6 to TRBJ2-5, with no clear D. Germline assignment: CDR1 MNHNY and CDR2 SVGAGI (reference sequence). The CDR3 covers 14 residues. The V end was cut by 4 bases, the J end by 3 bases, with 12 bases between. The CDR3 DNA sequence: TGTGCCAGCAGTTCCTTAGCAGTAAAAGAGACCCAGTACTTC. Encoded protein: CASSSLAVKETQYF.

In this sample, this clonotype turned up many times. V and J are TRBV20-1 and TRBJ1-5, with D unclear. In germline, CDR1 is DFQATT, CDR2 SNEGSKA (reference sequence). The CDR3 contains 16 residues. V lost 3 bases and J 0 bases, leaving 15 bases between the germline ends. The CDR3 reads CSASIPAVYSNQPQHF. DNA for the CDR3: TGCAGTGCTAGTATCCCAGCGGTGTATAGCAATCAGCCCCAGCATTTT.

This clonotype was seen at least ten times. This chain uses TRBV20-1 with TRBJ2-2, with 9 bases fitting TRBD2. Trimming cost V 0 bases and J 5 bases; bases outside gene matches: 13. CDR3 length: 18 residues. Germline CDR1 reads DFQATT; CDR2 reads SNEGSKA (reference sequence). The CDR3 is CSARDEGGGGAVTGELFF. Here the CDR3 DNA reads TGCAGTGCTAGAGATGAGGGAGGCGGGGGGGCCGTTACCGGGGAGCTGTTTTTT.

This clonotype appeared many times. The V call is TRBV12-3 or TRBV12-4, the J call TRBJ2-3, with 9 bases matching TRBD2. The V segment lost 5 bases and the J segment 0 bases; nucleotides outside the gene matches: 3. The length of the CDR3 is 15 residues. The CDR3 coding sequence is TGTGCCAGCAGTATGAGCGGGGGGAGCACAGATACGCAGTATTTT. It yields the protein CASSMSGGSTDTQYF.

The V gene is TRBV4-2, the J gene TRBJ1-1; a weak D match, TRBD1 (6 bases). Germline CDR1 reads LGHNA; CDR2 reads YNFKEQ. This CDR3 region has 14 residues. V was clipped by 5 bases and J by 4 bases, with 14 bases between them. CDR3 residues: CASSGRQVGTEAFF. CDR3 nucleotides: TGTGCCAGCAGCGGTCGACAGGTGGGCACTGAAGCTTTCTTT.

This clonotype came up many times. V usage is TRBV7-9 and J usage is TRBJ2-2; 7 positions match TRBD1. The CDR3 runs to 16 residues. J was trimmed by 5 bases and V by 3 bases; bases with no gene match: 9. In germline, CDR1 is SEHNR, CDR2 FQNEAQ (reference sequence). The DNA of the CDR3 is TGTGCCAGCAGCTTTGACAGGGCCCCGAGTACCGGGGAGCTGTTTTTT. It specifies CASSFDRAPSTGELFF.

This sequence joins TRBV20-1 and TRBJ2-1, with TRBD2 identical over 13 bases. The CDR3 has 14 residues. V was clipped by 0 bases and J by 9 bases; unmatched bases: 2. From germline, CDR1 is DFQATT and CDR2 SNEGSKA (reference sequence). This CDR3 is CSAREGLAGSEQFF. The CDR3 DNA is TGCAGTGCTAGAGAGGGACTAGCGGGGAGTGAGCAGTTCTTC.

V is TRBV25-1 and J is TRBJ1-1, with TRBD1 matching over 7 bases. After removal of 5 bases from V and 1 base from J, the junction contained 7 bases not matched to a gene. This CDR3 has 15 residues. In germline, CDR1 is MGHDK, CDR2 SYGVNS. In nucleotides, the CDR3 is TGTGCCAGCAGTCCTCCAGGGGGAGGGAACACTGAAGCTTTCTTT. As protein: CASSPPGGGNTEAFF.

This clonotype has ten or more counts. The chain is built from TRBV7-9 and TRBJ2-3, with D hard to call. CDR3 size: 12 residues. V was shortened by 4 bases and J by 6 bases, with 8 bases between the two germline ends. Germline CDR1 SEHNR, CDR2 FQNEAQ (reference sequence). The CDR3 here is CASSSVGDTQYF. The CDR3 DNA follows: TGTGCCAGCAGCTCCGTAGGGGATACGCAGTATTTT.

This clonotype was counted between two and nine times. V gene TRBV5-4 combines with J gene TRBJ2-3; weak D call: TRBD2 (6 bases). The CDR3 extends over 16 amino acids. The germline CDR1 and CDR2 sequences are SGHNT and YYREEE (reference sequence). The V end was cut by 1 base, the J end by 6 bases, with 18 bases between. CDR3 sequence (DNA): TGTGCCAGCAGCTTGAATAGCGGAAAGGCTAGGGATACGCAGTATTTT. It codes for CASSLNSGKARDTQYF. Drawing the rest from reference TRBV5-4 and TRBJ2-3, the complete variable domain is ETGVTQSPTHLIKTRGQQVTLRCSSQSGHNTVSWYQQALGQGPQFIFQYYREEENGRGNFPPRFSGLQFPNYSSELNVNALELDDSALYLCASSLNSGKARDTQYFGPGTRLTVL.

The sample holds many counts of this clonotype. The chain couples TRBV19 to TRBJ2-7; D is ambiguous. Germline-derived CDR1 and CDR2 are LNHDA and SQIVND (reference sequence). Between the trimmed V and J ends, which lost 4 bases and 3 bases, there was a span of 13 bases. The length of the CDR3 is 14 residues. The CDR3 spells CASSTIYGYYEQYF. In DNA form, the CDR3 reads TGTGCCAGTAGTACGATTTACGGGTACTACGAGCAGTACTTC.

This clonotype has a count of ten or more. The V and J genes are TRBV19 and TRBJ1-4; D unresolved. CDR3 length equals 15 residues. V was cut by 3 bases and J by 0 bases, with 8 bases left in between. Per germline, CDR1 LNHDA and CDR2 SQIVND (reference sequence). The CDR3 region has the DNA TGTGCCAGTAGTATCTCCCGGGCAACTAATGAAAAACTGTTTTTT. Translated, it gives CASSISRATNEKLFF.

The genes are TRBV19 and TRBJ1-5; D remains unclear. Germline values: CDR1 LNHDA, CDR2 SQIVND (reference sequence). This CDR3 contains 13 residues. The V end was cut by 3 bases, the J end by 0 bases, with 3 bases between. CDR3 bases: TGTGCCAGTAGTATGGTTAGCAATCAGCCCCAGCATTTT. This codes for CASSMVSNQPQHF. The full variable domain, rest sourced from reference TRBV19 and TRBJ1-5, is DGGITQSPKYLFRKEGQNVTLSCEQNLNHDAMYWYRQDPGQGLRLIYYSQIVNDFQKGDIAEGYSVSREKKESFPLTVTSAQKNPTAFYLCASSMVSNQPQHFGDGTRLSIL.

This clonotype was counted many times. The chain joins TRBV11-1 to TRBJ2-3, with a tentative D call TRBD2 (5 bases). The length of the CDR3 is 16 residues. V lost 2 bases and J 3 bases, leaving 15 bases between the germline ends. CDR1 and CDR2 from the germline V gene are SGHAT and FQDESV (reference sequence). The CDR3 region is CASSLTSRGATDTQYF. The CDR3 nucleotides are TGTGCCAGCAGCTTAACGTCCCGGGGAGCAACAGATACGCAGTATTTT.

This clonotype was found many times. This chain links TRBV28 with TRBJ1-6; perhaps TRBD1 as D (6 bases). Germline assignment: CDR1 MDHEN and CDR2 SYDVKM. Between the trimmed V and J ends, which lost 3 bases and 9 bases, there was a span of 18 bases. The CDR3 extends over 16 amino acids. This chain's CDR3 is CASSFGGGGKFSPLHF. CDR3 bases: TGTGCCAGCAGTTTCGGTGGGGGCGGTAAATTTTCACCCCTCCACTTT. The complete variable domain, with remaining parts taken from reference TRBV28 and TRBJ1-6, reads DVKVTQSSRYLVKRTGEKVFLECVQDMDHENMFWYRQDPGLGLRLIYFSYDVKMKEKGDIPEGYSVSREKKERFSLILESASTNQTSMYLCASSFGGGGKFSPLHFGNGTRLTVT.

The chain couples TRBV10-3 to TRBJ2-3; D uncertain. Germline V gives CDR1 ENHRY, CDR2 SYGVKD. CDR3 size: 13 residues. Between the trimmed V and J ends, which lost 3 bases and 5 bases, there was a span of 9 bases. The CDR3 region is CAISEFEKDTQYF. The CDR3 DNA sequence: TGTGCCATCAGTGAATTTGAGAAAGATACGCAGTATTTT.

This clonotype was picked up many times. This chain connects TRBV7-8 to TRBJ2-1; D gene unclear. Trimming took 2 bases from V and 5 from J, leaving 7 bases between them. This CDR3 region has 13 residues. The germline V gene has CDR1 SGHVS and CDR2 FQNEAQ. The CDR3 nucleotides read TGTGCCAGCAGCTTACCACAAGACAATGAGCAGTTCTTC. Protein product: CASSLPQDNEQFF. The variable domain in full, completed from reference TRBV7-8 and TRBJ2-1, reads GAGVSQSPRYKVAKRGQDVALRCDPISGHVSLFWYQQALGQGPEFLTYFQNEAQLDKSGLPSDRFFAERPEGSVSTLKIQRTQQEDSAVYLCASSLPQDNEQFFGPGTRLTVL.

This clonotype was found a few times. J is TRBJ2-5 and V is TRBV6-5; the D gene is possibly TRBD1 (5 bases). Per the germline V gene, CDR1 is MNHEY and CDR2 is SVGAGI. Trimming left V 6 bases short and J 9 bases short, with 17 bases between. CDR3 size: 13 residues. CDR3 in DNA: TGTGCCAGCAGGCGGCCAGGGTCTGAGGCCCAGTACTTC. The encoded protein is CASRRPGSEAQYF.

The table lists this clonotype with many counts. The chain carries TRBV6-5 and TRBJ1-3, with 9 bases that match TRBD1. In germline, CDR1 is MNHEY, CDR2 SVGAGI. This CDR3 is built from 14 residues. The junction had 4 bases not matched to a gene; V was cut back by 4 bases and J by 6 bases. CDR3 sequence: CASSSTGGQNTIYF. In nucleotides, the CDR3 is TGTGCCAGCAGTTCGACAGGGGGACAAAACACCATATATTTT.

The chain combines TRBV18 with TRBJ1-4; the match to TRBD1 covers 9 bases. The CDR3 is made up of 16 amino acids. CDR1 is KGHSH and CDR2 is LQKENI in the germline V gene. The V and J ends lost 5 bases and 11 bases, in that order; junction bases with no gene match: 15. The CDR3 sequence: CASSSDTGTGMKKLFF. In nucleotides, the CDR3 is TGTGCCAGCTCATCAGACACCGGGACAGGGATGAAGAAACTGTTTTTT.

This clonotype came up many times. J is TRBJ2-6 and V is TRBV19; possibly TRBD2 for D (6 bases). Deletions cut 3 bases from V and 1 base from J, with 19 bases between. The CDR3 has 19 residues. Per the germline V gene, CDR1 is LNHDA and CDR2 is SQIVND (reference sequence). CDR3 DNA sequence: TGTGCCAGTAGTATTACGGGAGCACTTGTTACTTCTGGGGCCAACGTCCTGACTTTC. It specifies CASSITGALVTSGANVLTF.

The V call is TRBV15, the J call TRBJ1-1, with a weak D call TRBD1 (6 bases). V dropped 3 bases and J dropped 5 bases, with 10 bases sitting between them. The CDR3 runs 13 residues. Germline V gene sequence: CDR1 LNHNV, CDR2 YYDKDF (reference sequence). CDR3 sequence reads: CATSSQQGTEAFF. DNA for the CDR3: TGTGCCACCAGCAGCCAGCAGGGGACTGAAGCTTTCTTT.

This clonotype was counted at least ten times. The chain's CDR3 is CASSQGVGTETQYF. The DNA for the CDR3 is TGTGCCAGCAGCCAAGGAGTGGGTACCGAGACCCAGTACTTC. The V and J genes are TRBV4-2 and TRBJ2-5; no clear D gene. The V and J ends lost 1 base and 5 bases respectively, with 11 bases between them. This CDR3 region has 14 residues. The germline CDR1 and CDR2 sequences are LGHNA and YNFKEQ.

The table lists this clonotype with a few counts. The genes are TRBV28 and TRBJ1-1; TRBD1 agrees at 7 bases. Germline V gives CDR1 MDHEN, CDR2 SYDVKM. The CDR3 consists of 15 residues. Unmatched junction bases numbered 5, after V lost 4 bases and J lost 0 bases. The CDR3 protein is CASSSMTGMNTEAFF. The CDR3 DNA reads TGTGCCAGCAGTTCCATGACAGGGATGAACACTGAAGCTTTCTTT.

In its sample, this clonotype was seen many times. The chain has TRBV6-1 and TRBJ1-5; D may be TRBD1 (6 bases). The germline V and J ends were trimmed by 1 base and 0 bases, with 13 bases remaining between them. CDR3 length equals 17 residues. Germline V gene sequence: CDR1 MNHNS, CDR2 SASEGT. The chain's CDR3 is CASSEGTEMYSNQPQHF. The CDR3 bases are TGTGCCAGCAGTGAAGGGACAGAGATGTATAGCAATCAGCCCCAGCATTTT.